This T cell receptor (beta chain) was recorded in a study of T cell responses to AZD1222 COVID-19 vaccine. Study-level findings and limits: Donors skewed white British and female; clonal diversity was possibly underestimated. The study identified only five to seven AZD1222 recipients as seropositive at baseline. The study found Spike-specific TCR breadth and depth rose after two AZD1222 doses.

Assay used: immunoSEQ multiplex PCR; TCRdb lists only in-frame clones, some missing. The sample lists 110,000 to 150,000 clones; 93% were seen once. Germline V gene lookup returns CDR1 SGHRS and CDR2 YFSETQ. V lost 4 bases and J lost 4, with 11 bases in between. CDR3 length equals 13 residues. Points on this clone: Its antigen is still unknown.

The rearrangement links TRBV5-1 to TRBJ1-2; D not certain. Sequences were derived from peripheral blood, sampled on day 0 of AZD1222 vaccination. The sequence was obtained from an adult in good health. CDR3 coding DNA: TGCGCCAGCAGCCCCTACGTTTCCTATGGCTACACCTTC. Translating gives CASSPYVSYGYTF.